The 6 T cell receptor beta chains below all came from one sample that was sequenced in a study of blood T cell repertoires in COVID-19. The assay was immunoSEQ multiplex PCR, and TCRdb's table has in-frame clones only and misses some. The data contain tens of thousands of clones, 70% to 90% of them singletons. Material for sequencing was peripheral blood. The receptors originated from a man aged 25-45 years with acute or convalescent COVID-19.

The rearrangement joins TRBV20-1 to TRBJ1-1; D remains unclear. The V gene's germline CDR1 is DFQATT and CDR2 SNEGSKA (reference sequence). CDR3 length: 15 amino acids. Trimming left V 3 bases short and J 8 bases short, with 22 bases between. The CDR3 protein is CSASQWFSQRVEAFF. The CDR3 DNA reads TGCAGTGCTAGTCAATGGTTCAGCCAGAGGGTCGAAGCTTTCTTT.

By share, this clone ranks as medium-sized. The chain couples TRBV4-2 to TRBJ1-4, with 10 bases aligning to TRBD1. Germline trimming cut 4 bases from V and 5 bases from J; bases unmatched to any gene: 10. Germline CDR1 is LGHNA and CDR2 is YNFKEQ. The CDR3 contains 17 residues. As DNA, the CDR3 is TGTGCCAGCAGCCCCCGGGACAGGGGCTTAACGAATGAAAAACTGTTTTTT. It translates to CASSPRDRGLTNEKLFF.

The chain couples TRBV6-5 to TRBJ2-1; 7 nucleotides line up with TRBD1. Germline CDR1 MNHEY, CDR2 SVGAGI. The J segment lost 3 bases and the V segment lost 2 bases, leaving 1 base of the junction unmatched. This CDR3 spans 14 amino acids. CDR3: CASSYGQDYNEQFF. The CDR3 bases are TGTGCCAGCAGTTACGGACAGGACTACAATGAGCAGTTCTTC.

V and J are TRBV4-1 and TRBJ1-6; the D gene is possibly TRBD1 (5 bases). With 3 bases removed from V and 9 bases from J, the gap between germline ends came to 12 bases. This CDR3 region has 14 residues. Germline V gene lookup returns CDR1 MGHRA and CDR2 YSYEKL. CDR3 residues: CASSQTATGSPLHF. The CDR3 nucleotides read TGCGCCAGCAGCCAGACAGCGACGGGTTCACCCCTCCACTTT.

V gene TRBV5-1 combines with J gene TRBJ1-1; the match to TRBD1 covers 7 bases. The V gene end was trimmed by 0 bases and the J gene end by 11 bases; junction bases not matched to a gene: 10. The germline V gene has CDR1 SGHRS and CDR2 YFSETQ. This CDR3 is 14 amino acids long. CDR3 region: CASSLAGQATEAFF. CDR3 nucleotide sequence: TGCGCCAGCAGCTTGGCCGGACAGGCGACAGAGGCTTTCTTT.

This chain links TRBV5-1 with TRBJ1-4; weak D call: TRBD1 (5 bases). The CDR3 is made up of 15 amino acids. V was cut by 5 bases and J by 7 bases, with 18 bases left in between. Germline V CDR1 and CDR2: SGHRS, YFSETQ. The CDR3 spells CASRSGGESGEKLFF. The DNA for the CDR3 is TGCGCCAGCAGGTCTGGAGGGGAATCAGGTGAAAAACTGTTTTTT. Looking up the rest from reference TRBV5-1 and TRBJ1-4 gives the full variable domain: KAGVTQTPRYLIKTRGQQVTLSCSPISGHRSVSWYQQTPGQGLQFLFEYFSETQRNKGNFPGRFSGRQFSNSRSEMNVSTLELGDSALYLCASRSGGESGEKLFFGSGTQLSVL.